A single sample is the source of the 8 T cell receptor beta chains below, sequenced in a study of cytomegalovirus exposure and HLA in healthy donors. PCR primers comprised 60 Vbeta and 13 Jbeta primers. This table comes from immunoSEQ multiplex PCR, and its TCRdb copy is limited to in-frame clones, with some not included. The table includes 150,000 or so clones, 60% to 80% detected once. Sequenced input: PBMCs. These receptors originate from a male donor in good health and CMV-seronegative.

This clone was recorded only once. The CDR3, as DNA: TGTGCCAGCTCACCGGCCGGGGGAACCTACAATGAGCAGTTCTTC. Its translation is CASSPAGGTYNEQFF. The chain combines TRBV18 with TRBJ2-1; TRBD2 might be the D (6 bases). The CDR3 has 15 amino acids. Germline V gene lookup returns CDR1 KGHSH and CDR2 LQKENI. V lost 3 bases and J lost 2, with 11 bases in between.

The V call is TRBV6-5, the J call TRBJ1-1, with TRBD1 matching 11 bases. Trimming at V came to 6 bases and at J to 10 bases, leaving 10 bases not matched to a gene. The CDR3 runs 14 residues. The germline CDR1 and CDR2 sequences are MNHEY and SVGAGI. Here the CDR3 DNA reads TGTGCCAGCAGACCCGGGACAGGGGGGTGGGTAGCTTTCTTT. Amino acid sequence: CASRPGTGGWVAFF.

The chain carries TRBV7-7 and TRBJ2-5; the match to TRBD1 covers 8 bases. Germline V gene lookup returns CDR1 SSHAT and CDR2 FNYEAQ (reference sequence). V lost 10 bases to trimming and J lost 5 bases; unmatched junction nucleotides: 6. The CDR3 has 12 amino acids. The CDR3, as DNA: TGTGCCACCGGACAGGGCGGTGAGACCCAGTACTTC. Translated, it gives CATGQGGETQYF.

The chain is built from TRBV27 and TRBJ1-1; 10 bases match TRBD1. Germline loops: CDR1 MNHEY, CDR2 SMNVEV (reference sequence). The CDR3 totals 14 residues. Trimming cost V 6 bases and J 4 bases; bases outside gene matches: 5. DNA for the CDR3: TGTGCCAGCAGACGACAGGGGGCCGGCACTGAAGCTTTCTTT. Translation: CASRRQGAGTEAFF.

J is TRBJ2-7 and V is TRBV6-4, with a tentative D call TRBD1 (5 bases). The CDR3 sequence is 14 residues long. CDR1 is MRHNA and CDR2 is SNTAGT in the germline V gene. V dropped 3 bases and J dropped 0 bases, with 9 bases sitting between them. The CDR3 spells CASSETVDSYEQYF. CDR3 DNA: TGTGCCAGCAGTGAGACAGTAGACTCCTACGAGCAGTACTTC.

The rearrangement joins TRBV6-1 to TRBJ2-7; the match to TRBD2 covers 10 bases. CDR3 length equals 21 residues. The V gene's germline CDR1 is MNHNS and CDR2 SASEGT. V dropped 0 bases and J dropped 3; count of bases not matched to a gene: 20. The CDR3 DNA is TGTGCCAGCAGTGAAGCGGGACTTGTAGCGGGGGGCCTGACAGGGCACTACGAGCAGTACTTC. Translated, it gives CASSEAGLVAGGLTGHYEQYF.

The rearrangement uses TRBV10-1 and TRBJ2-5, with TRBD1 matching 7 bases. The V and J ends lost 9 bases and 3 bases, in that order; junction bases with no gene match: 13. CDR1 WNHNN and CDR2 SYGVQD come from the germline V gene (reference sequence). This CDR3 comprises 15 residues. Written as DNA, the CDR3 is TGCGCCAGGAATAAACTTGGGACAGCTAAAGAGACCCAGTACTTC. It yields the protein CARNKLGTAKETQYF.

As concerns this clone: Germline and junction disagree at one end, which may indicate a read error. The chain recombines TRBV7-2 with TRBJ2-1; 10 bases are a match to TRBD2. The germline V gene has CDR1 SGHTA and CDR2 FQGNSA. CDR3 length equals 15 residues. The CDR3 sequence is CASTLLAGSYNEQFF. The CDR3 nucleotides read TGTGCCAGCACCTTACTAGCGGGGTCATACAATGAGCAGTTCTTC.